These T cell receptor beta chains were read from a single sample in a study of blood T cell repertoires in COVID-19. Some clones are missing from TCRdb's copy, which holds only in-frame ones; the method was immunoSEQ multiplex PCR. The sample consists of around 50,000 clones, around four fifths of them appearing once. The sample consisted of peripheral blood. The receptors shown here come from a man in his forties with acute or convalescent COVID-19. Each CDR3 is given with its conserved first and last residue. D genes are given only for firm matches. Where a row states a size, it is once, few, many or the class of an expanded clone; other rows omit it.

V,size,J,length,D,CDR3,DNA
TRBV10-1,NA,TRBJ2-1,14,NA,CASSENGIPHEQFF,TGCGCCAGCAGTGAGAATGGCATCCCTCATGAGCAGTTCTTC
TRBV19,NA,TRBJ1-1,12,NA,CASNFGRTEAFF,TGTGCCAGTAACTTTGGTCGAACTGAAGCTTTCTTT
TRBV29-1,once,TRBJ1-1,15,NA,CSVDAGWGMNTEAFF,TGCAGCGTCGACGCAGGGTGGGGAATGAACACTGAAGCTTTCTTT
TRBV5-4,NA,TRBJ1-4,15,TRBD1,CASSRNRGQDEKLFF,TGTGCCAGCAGCCGAAACAGGGGGCAGGATGAAAAACTGTTTTTT
TRBV10-3,NA,TRBJ2-7,14,TRBD1,CAINTGTGPYEQYF,TGTGCCATCAATACCGGGACAGGGCCCTACGAGCAGTACTTC
TRBV30,few,TRBJ2-7,19,TRBD1,CAWSARGGGRDRLSYEQYF,TGTGCCTGGAGCGCCCGAGGAGGAGGGCGGGACAGGCTCTCCTACGAGCAGTACTTC
TRBV7-9,once,TRBJ2-7,15,TRBD1,CASSPRDRGTYEQYF,TGTGCCAGCAGCCCCCGCGACAGGGGAACGTACGAGCAGTACTTC
TRBV11-2,NA,TRBJ1-5,13,NA,CASSHEVGQPQHF,TGTGCCAGCAGTCACGAGGTCGGACAGCCCCAGCATTTT
TRBV1,many,TRBJ2-3,17,NA,CTSSFPSGGGFTDTQYF,TGCACCAGCAGCTTCCCGTCGGGCGGGGGGTTCACAGATACGCAGTATTTT
TRBV18,NA,TRBJ2-7,13,NA,CASSTGLNDEQYF,TGTGCCAGCTCAACGGGACTCAACGACGAGCAGTACTTC
TRBV6-5,few,TRBJ2-2,15,TRBD2,CASKSSGGVSGELFF,TGTGCCAGCAAATCTAGCGGGGGGGTATCCGGGGAGCTGTTTTTT
TRBV7-7,NA,TRBJ1-1,16,TRBD1,CASSSGTGSLNTEAFF,TGTGCCAGCAGCTCTGGGACAGGTTCGCTGAACACTGAAGCTTTCTTT
TRBV18,NA,TRBJ2-3,13,NA,CASSPTVTDTQYF,TGTGCCAGCTCACCGACAGTCACAGATACGCAGTATTTT
TRBV24-1,NA,TRBJ2-7,15,TRBD1,CATSAGDRSSYEQYF,TGTGCCACCAGTGCCGGGGACAGGTCCTCCTACGAGCAGTACTTC
TRBV9,NA,TRBJ2-4,13,NA,CASSVGSENIQYF,TGTGCCAGCAGCGTAGGTTCGGAAAACATTCAGTACTTC
TRBV4-1,NA,TRBJ1-2,14,NA,CASSLTQGSSGYTF,TGCGCCAGCAGCCTTACTCAGGGTTCCAGTGGCTACACCTTC
TRBV2,NA,TRBJ1-5,16,NA,CASSDRGGPRIQPQHF,TGTGCCAGCAGTGATCGGGGGGGGCCACGTATTCAGCCCCAGCATTTT
TRBV7-9,few,TRBJ1-5,13,NA,CASSTGFFQPQHF,TGTGCCAGCAGCACAGGGTTCTTTCAGCCCCAGCATTTT
TRBV7-9,NA,TRBJ2-7,13,NA,CASSIHRENEQYF,TGTGCCAGCAGTATCCACAGGGAAAACGAGCAGTACTTC
TRBV4-1,NA,TRBJ2-7,14,TRBD1,CASSQPGGRYEQYF,TGCGCCAGCAGCCAACCAGGGGGCCGGTACGAGCAGTACTTC
TRBV5-1,NA,TRBJ1-4,14,NA,CASTLGATNEKLFF,TGCGCCAGCACTCTAGGGGCAACTAATGAAAAACTGTTTTTT
TRBV7-9,NA,TRBJ2-5,13,TRBD1,CASSWGTGETQYF,TGTGCCAGCAGCTGGGGGACAGGAGAGACCCAGTACTTC
TRBV11-3,once,TRBJ2-1,17,TRBD2,CASSFGRDLAGTGEQFF,TGTGCCAGCAGCTTCGGAAGGGATCTAGCGGGGACGGGGGAGCAGTTCTTC
TRBV5-1,NA,TRBJ1-1,16,TRBD1,CASSLAGTGTYTEAFF,TGCGCCAGCAGCTTGGCCGGGACAGGCACCTACACTGAAGCTTTCTTT
TRBV19,once,TRBJ2-1,12,NA,CATQDSYNEQFF,TGTGCCACCCAGGACAGCTACAATGAGCAGTTCTTC
TRBV4-1,NA,TRBJ2-1,18,NA,CASSQYIRVMGSYNEQFF,TGCGCCAGCAGCCAATATATTCGGGTGATGGGCTCCTACAATGAGCAGTTCTTC
TRBV30,once,TRBJ1-3,12,NA,CAWQIAGNTIYF,TGTGCCTGGCAGATAGCAGGAAACACCATATATTTT
TRBV6-5,NA,TRBJ2-1,13,NA,CASRELSYNEQFF,TGTGCCAGCAGGGAGCTTTCTTACAATGAGCAGTTCTTC
TRBV11-2,once,TRBJ2-7,17,NA,CASTLGRGGFQYYEQYF,TGTGCCAGCACCCTCGGGCGCGGAGGGTTTCAATACTACGAGCAGTACTTC
TRBV5-1,NA,TRBJ2-1,16,TRBD2,CASSSQTSGVPVEQFF,TGCGCCAGCAGCTCCCAGACTAGCGGGGTTCCGGTTGAGCAGTTCTTC
TRBV3-1/TRBV3-2,NA,TRBJ1-1,14,NA,CASSLRDSNTEAFF,TGTGCCAGCAGCCTAAGGGACTCGAACACTGAAGCTTTCTTT
TRBV5-5,NA,TRBJ2-5,15,NA,CASSPTPGRGETQYF,TGTGCCAGCAGCCCTACCCCCGGCCGCGGGGAGACCCAGTACTTC
TRBV4-1,NA,TRBJ1-6,18,NA,CASSLPKPGRGTNSPLHF,TGCGCCAGCAGCCTCCCGAAACCCGGGAGGGGTACTAATTCACCCCTCCACTTT
TRBV9,few,TRBJ1-2,13,NA,CASSVTENSGYTF,TGTGCCAGCAGCGTAACCGAAAACAGTGGCTACACCTTC
TRBV2,NA,TRBJ1-4,15,NA,CASSEAGVSNEKLFF,TGTGCCAGCAGTGAGGCCGGAGTTTCTAATGAAAAACTGTTTTTT
TRBV19,NA,TRBJ2-3,14,TRBD1,CASSMGQGTDTQYF,TGTGCCAGTAGTATGGGACAGGGCACAGATACGCAGTATTTT
TRBV24-1,NA,TRBJ2-2,15,TRBD1,CATATGTVGTGELFF,TGTGCCACTGCGACAGGGACAGTGGGCACCGGGGAGCTGTTTTTT
TRBV21-1,NA,TRBJ2-7,13,NA,CAKRGSPTYEQYF,TGTGCCAAAAGGGGGAGCCCAACCTACGAGCAGTACTTC
TRBV3-1/TRBV3-2,NA,TRBJ1-6,14,NA,CASSPMGTNSPLHF,TGTGCCAGCAGCCCGATGGGGACAAATTCACCCCTCCACTTT
TRBV6-6,NA,TRBJ1-3,14,TRBD1,CASSTGQTGNTIYF,TGTGCCAGCAGTACGGGACAGACCGGAAACACCATATATTTT
TRBV7-9,NA,TRBJ1-1,13,NA,CASSLLENTEAFF,TGTGCCAGCAGCTTACTAGAGAACACTGAAGCTTTCTTT
TRBV2,NA,TRBJ2-2,13,NA,CASRMQGAGELFF,TGTGCCAGCAGGATGCAGGGCGCCGGGGAGCTGTTTTTT
TRBV6-5,NA,TRBJ1-3,13,NA,CASMVHALNTIYF,TGTGCCAGCATGGTCCATGCGCTAAACACCATATATTTT
TRBV5-5,NA,TRBJ2-6,18,TRBD2,CASSLFSGGLSGANVLTF,TGTGCCAGCAGCTTATTTAGCGGGGGCCTATCTGGGGCCAACGTCCTGACTTTC
TRBV24-1,NA,TRBJ1-6,20,TRBD1,CATSDPHDDRGPEGISPLHF,TGTGCCACCAGTGATCCTCATGACGATAGGGGGCCCGAAGGAATTTCACCCCTCCACTTT
TRBV2,NA,TRBJ1-1,13,NA,CASSEEGYTEAFF,TGTGCCAGCAGTGAAGAGGGGTACACTGAAGCTTTCTTT
TRBV27,NA,TRBJ1-1,13,NA,CASSFGQLTEAFF,TGTGCCAGCAGTTTCGGACAGCTCACTGAAGCTTTCTTT